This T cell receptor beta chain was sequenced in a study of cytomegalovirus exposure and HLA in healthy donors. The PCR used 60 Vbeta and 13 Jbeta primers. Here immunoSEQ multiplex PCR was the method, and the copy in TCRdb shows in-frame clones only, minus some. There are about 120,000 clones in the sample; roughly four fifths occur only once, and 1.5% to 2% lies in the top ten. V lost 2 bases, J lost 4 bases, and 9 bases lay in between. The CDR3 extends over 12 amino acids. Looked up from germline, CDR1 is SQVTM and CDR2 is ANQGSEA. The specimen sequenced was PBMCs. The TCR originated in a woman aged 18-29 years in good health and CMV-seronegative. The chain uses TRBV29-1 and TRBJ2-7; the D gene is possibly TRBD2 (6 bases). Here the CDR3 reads CSVERGGYEQYF. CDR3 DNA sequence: TGCAGCGTTGAACGTGGGGGGTACGAGCAGTACTTC.